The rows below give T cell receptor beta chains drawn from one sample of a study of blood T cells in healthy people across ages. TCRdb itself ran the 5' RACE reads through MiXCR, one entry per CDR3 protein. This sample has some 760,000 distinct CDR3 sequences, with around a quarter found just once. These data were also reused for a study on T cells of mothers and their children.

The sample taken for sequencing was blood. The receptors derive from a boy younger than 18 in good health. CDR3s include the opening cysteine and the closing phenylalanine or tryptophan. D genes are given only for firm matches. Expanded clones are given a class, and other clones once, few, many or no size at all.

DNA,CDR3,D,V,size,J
TGTGCCACCAAGGAGGTAGGACAGCCCCAGCATTTT,CATKEVGQPQHF,-,TRBV15,-,TRBJ1-5
TGTGCCATCAGTGAGTCCTTCGACCCCCAAGAGACCCAGTACTTC,CAISESFDPQETQYF,-,TRBV10-3,few,TRBJ2-5
TGTGCCAGCAGCCCCCAGCGACAGGGGGAACGGTACTACACCTTC,CASSPQRQGERYYTF,TRBD1,TRBV7-2,-,TRBJ1-2
TGTGCCATCAGCGAGGGATATACTGAAGCTTTCTTT,CAISEGYTEAFF,-,TRBV10-3,few,TRBJ1-1
TGTGCCAGCAGTTGGGGTCCAGTATCGGGCCAAGAGACCCAGTACTTC,CASSWGPVSGQETQYF,-,TRBV27,few,TRBJ2-5
TGCAGCGCTCGAACCAGCTATGGCTACACCTTC,CSARTSYGYTF,-,TRBV29-1,-,TRBJ1-2
TGTGCCAGCAGCCCTAAACTAGCGCCTTCATCCTACGAGCAGTACTTC,CASSPKLAPSSYEQYF,TRBD2,TRBV7-9,few,TRBJ2-7
TGTGCCAGCAATAAGGGGGCGCTGGAGACCCAGTACTTC,CASNKGALETQYF,TRBD1,TRBV6-2/TRBV6-3,-,TRBJ2-5
TGCAGCACAAAGGGACAGGGGGCTTACGAGCAGTACTTC,CSTKGQGAYEQYF,TRBD1,TRBV29-1,-,TRBJ2-7
TGTGCCAGCAGTGAGGGGACAATGATGTACGAGCAGTACTTC,CASSEGTMMYEQYF,-,TRBV27,many,TRBJ2-7
TGTGCCAGCAGCTTAGGGGGCTATGGAAAACTGTTTTTT,CASSLGGYGKLFF,-,TRBV7-2,few,TRBJ1-4
TGCAGCGTTGAAGATCGTCGGGACAGGAATACCGCTAACTATGGCTACACCTTC,CSVEDRRDRNTANYGYTF,TRBD1,TRBV29-1,-,TRBJ1-2
TGTGCCAGCAGTTTTGACAGGGGAGGCCACGAGCAGTACTTC,CASSFDRGGHEQYF,TRBD1,TRBV12-3/TRBV12-4,few,TRBJ2-7
TGCGCCAGCAGTGACATGGGTTCCGAGCAGTTCTTC,CASSDMGSEQFF,-,TRBV10-2,few,TRBJ2-1
TGTGCCAGCAGGCAACAGGGGGCAAGGTACGAGCAGTACTTC,CASRQQGARYEQYF,TRBD1,TRBV27,few,TRBJ2-7
TGCGCCAGCAGCCAAGATTGGGGAGCCCCCACTGAAGCTTTCTTT,CASSQDWGAPTEAFF,-,TRBV4-1,few,TRBJ1-1
TGTGCCAGCAGCGCGGGGTGGATGGCGGGGTTCGAGCAGTACTTC,CASSAGWMAGFEQYF,-,TRBV5-6,few,TRBJ2-7
TGCAGCGGGGGACAGGGTGGCCCGCCCACTGAAGCTTTCTTT,CSGGQGGPPTEAFF,TRBD1,TRBV29-1,-,TRBJ1-1
TGTGCCAGCAGGTCTAGCGCCGGCGAGCAGTACTTC,CASRSSAGEQYF,-,TRBV4-2,-,TRBJ2-7
TGTGCCAGCAGTTCGGTACAGGGAGGGCTGGCTAATGAAAAACTGTTTTTT,CASSSVQGGLANEKLFF,-,TRBV2,-,TRBJ1-4
TGTGCCAGCAGCCCCCTTCTCGGACAAACCTACGAGCAGTACTTC,CASSPLLGQTYEQYF,-,TRBV7-9,few,TRBJ2-7
TGTGCCACCAGCAGAGATGGGCGGGGGTTGTACTTC,CATSRDGRGLYF,TRBD2,TRBV15,few,TRBJ2-5
TGTGCCAGCAGCTTTATTGGACTGGGGGAGACCCGGTACTTC,CASSFIGLGETRYF,-,TRBV7-2,few,TRBJ2-5
TGTGCCGGCAGTAGGACAAATGAAAAACTGTTTTTT,CAGSRTNEKLFF,-,TRBV2,-,TRBJ1-4
TGTGCCAGCAGCTTATTACGGGTGGCTAGCGGGAGGGGCGACAATGAGCAGTTCTTC,CASSLLRVASGRGDNEQFF,TRBD2,TRBV7-9,-,TRBJ2-1
TGTGCCAGCAGCTTAAGGACAGCGAACACCGGGGAGCTGTTTTTT,CASSLRTANTGELFF,-,TRBV7-9,-,TRBJ2-2
TGCAGTGCCTACGACAGGGGATCTGGAAACACCATATATTTT,CSAYDRGSGNTIYF,TRBD1,TRBV20-1,many,TRBJ1-3
TGCAGTGCTAGACTATCGACGTCGCGGGAGGGCACAGATACGCAGTATTTT,CSARLSTSREGTDTQYF,TRBD2,TRBV20-1,few,TRBJ2-3
TGTGCCAGCAGCCGCAATCCCCTAAAGAACACTGAAGCTTTCTTT,CASSRNPLKNTEAFF,-,TRBV7-3,-,TRBJ1-1
TGTGCCAGCAGTTACGTGGGACAAGCCACCGGGGAGCTGTTTTTT,CASSYVGQATGELFF,-,TRBV6-6,few,TRBJ2-2
TGTGCCAGCAGCTCACAGGGGGCCGCCTCCTACGAGCAGTACTTC,CASSSQGAASYEQYF,TRBD1,TRBV5-6,-,TRBJ2-7
TGCGCCAGCAGCCACGCCAGCGGGAACACCGGGGAGCTGTTTTTT,CASSHASGNTGELFF,-,TRBV4-3,-,TRBJ2-2
TGTGCCAGCAGCTTAGCAGCGGGGGTCTCCTACAATGAGCAGTTCTTC,CASSLAAGVSYNEQFF,TRBD2,TRBV7-2,few,TRBJ2-1
TGCAGTGCTAGATTCGAGATGGAGCTATCCCAAGAGACCCAGTACTTC,CSARFEMELSQETQYF,-,TRBV20-1,few,TRBJ2-5
TGTGCCAGCAGTTACGGCCGCGGGACCCAGTACTTC,CASSYGRGTQYF,-,TRBV6-5,-,TRBJ2-5
TGTGCCACCAGCAGAGACTTCACCGGCCCTGGGGATACGCAGTATTTT,CATSRDFTGPGDTQYF,-,TRBV15,-,TRBJ2-3
TGCGCCAACAGTACAGGGGGCAGTGATGAAAAACTGTTTTTT,CANSTGGSDEKLFF,TRBD1,TRBV4-3,few,TRBJ1-4
TGTGCCAGCAGCTCGGCATACGAGGGACTCCAGACAGATACGCAGCATTTT,CASSSAYEGLQTDTQHF,-,TRBV7-8,few,TRBJ1-5
TGTGCCAGCAGTTCGATAGACAGGGGGGACTATGGCTACACCTTC,CASSSIDRGDYGYTF,TRBD1,TRBV6-5,-,TRBJ1-2
TGTGCCACACGACAGTATGGCTACACCTTC,CATRQYGYTF,-,TRBV25-1,-,TRBJ1-2
TGTGCCAGCAGCGCCACACTACAGGGGAACTGCTACACCTTC,CASSATLQGNCYTF,TRBD1,TRBV7-2,-,TRBJ1-2
TGCGCCAGCAGCCAAGAGGGCTATCCCAACACCGGGGAGCTGTTTTTT,CASSQEGYPNTGELFF,-,TRBV4-3,-,TRBJ2-2
TGTGCCAGCAGTCCTTGGACTAGCGGAGCCCAAGAGACCCAGTACTTC,CASSPWTSGAQETQYF,TRBD2,TRBV27,few,TRBJ2-5
TGTGCCAGCACCGGGAGCCTGGGTGCCAAAAACATTCAGTACTTC,CASTGSLGAKNIQYF,-,TRBV25-1,many,TRBJ2-4
TGTGCCAGCAGCCCCGACGGAGATGAAGAGACCCAGTACTTC,CASSPDGDEETQYF,-,TRBV6-2/TRBV6-3,-,TRBJ2-5
TGTGCCAGTAGTATGGTGGCGGTCACCGGGGAGCTGTTTTTT,CASSMVAVTGELFF,-,TRBV19,few,TRBJ2-2
TGCGCCAGCAGCCAAGTTGGGGGGCAGGGTCAGTATTTT,CASSQVGGQGQYF,-,TRBV4-1,-,TRBJ2-3
TGTGCCAGCAGTGAGACTAGCGGGGGGGCCTCGGAGACCCAGTACTTC,CASSETSGGASETQYF,TRBD2,TRBV6-1,-,TRBJ2-5
TGTGCCAGCAGCCCGGGACAGACCTACAATGAGCAGTTCTTC,CASSPGQTYNEQFF,TRBD1,TRBV7-2,many,TRBJ2-1
TGTGCCAGCAAGGTTTCGGACAGGGGGCTGCCTTTCTTT,CASKVSDRGLPFF,TRBD1,TRBV2,few,TRBJ1-1
TGCAGTGCCTCCTCCCGGGACACAGATACGCAGTATTTT,CSASSRDTDTQYF,-,TRBV20-1,many,TRBJ2-3
TGTGCCAGCAGTTTCCAGAAGGGGGCCAGAGCCAAAAACATTCAGTACTTC,CASSFQKGARAKNIQYF,TRBD1,TRBV28,many,TRBJ2-4
TGTGCCAGCAGTTTACAGGTTCCTTTCGGGGCCAACGTCCTGACTTTC,CASSLQVPFGANVLTF,-,TRBV28,-,TRBJ2-6
TGTGCCAGCAGTGGTCCTGGAGAGACCCAGTACTTC,CASSGPGETQYF,-,TRBV2,few,TRBJ2-5